This TCR beta chain emerged from a study of shared clonotypes between healthy human individuals. General observations from the study: The study's rarefaction showed incomplete sorted-subset sequencing despite large depth.

In this sample, this clone turned up once. The target antigen is unknown. Sequenced by immunoSEQ multiplex PCR; TCRdb stores in-frame clones only, minus some. The sample contains approximately 720,000 clones, 55% to 75% of which appear only once. This CDR3 spans 16 amino acids. Trimming removed 3 bases from V and 5 bases from J; junction bases left unmatched: 10. CDR1 is LGHNA, CDR2 YNFKEQ, per germline. The sequence came from a woman aged 25 to 39 in good health. The V and J genes are TRBV4-2 and TRBJ2-7; 10 nucleotides match TRBD2. The sequenced sample consisted of memory CD4+ T cells sorted from blood. Stated subset: CD45RA-negative fraction. The DNA of the CDR3 is TGTGCCAGCAGCCATGCCACCGGGACTAGCGCCCACGAGCAGTACTTC. This encodes CASSHATGTSAHEQYF.